The T cell receptor (beta chain) under discussion was sequenced for a study of cytomegalovirus exposure and HLA in healthy donors. The study's findings and limits: Rarity held for most TCR sequences, but there were some public TCRs that occurred in many donors. For presence/absence analyses, sequencing depth was assumed to be roughly uniform across donors. The study listed 164 cytomegalovirus-associated TCR beta chains.

The CDR3 length is 13 residues. V shed 6 bases and J shed 1 base, with 9 bases lying between them. The germline V gene has CDR1 LNHDA and CDR2 SQIVND (reference sequence). Donors were nominally healthy when sampled, though unrecorded immune exposures were likely. Primers included in the PCR were 60 Vbeta and 13 Jbeta primers. The data were produced by immunoSEQ multiplex PCR, yet TCRdb's version contains in-frame clones alone and is incomplete. The table includes 110,000 or so clones, more than 60% detected once. With regard to this clone: The antigen remains unidentified.

The receptor comes from a male donor in good health and CMV-seronegative. The sample taken for sequencing was PBMCs. The chain joins TRBV19 to TRBJ1-2; D possibly corresponds to TRBD1 (5 bases). CDR3 coding DNA: TGTGCCAGTAGGAAGGGGAATAACTATGGCTACACCTTC. Protein: CASRKGNNYGYTF.